The subject of this entry is one T cell receptor (beta chain). This specimen comes from a study of blood T cell repertoires in COVID-19. Study in general: Samples came from the United States, Italy and Spain, spanning acute and convalescent COVID-19. T cells, B-cell-depleted T cells, or PBMCs provided the cDNA or gDNA that served as material.

In the study's own analysis: Reference gene primer amplification in the assay estimated nucleated cell counts. Libraries were prepared by immunoSEQ multiplex PCR; TCRdb keeps only in-frame clonotypes and omits some of them. V and J calls and clone size are copied from that table; D and trimming were computed from the DNA. The profile covers around 300,000 clones, with approximately 91% appearing a single time and 0.9% to 1% taken by the ten largest. Trimming left V 4 bases short and J 3 bases short, with 16 bases between. This CDR3 is 16 amino acids long. Germline-derived CDR1 and CDR2 are KGHSH and LQKENI.

Sequenced: peripheral blood. The TCR sequence derives from a middle-aged woman who had recovered from COVID-19. This chain links TRBV18 with TRBJ2-1; D gene uncertain. Here the CDR3 DNA reads TGTGCCAGCTCACTAGAGGTCGGCTCAAACTACAATGAGCAGTTCTTC. As protein: CASSLEVGSNYNEQFF.